The 18 T cell receptor beta chains below were found in one sample sequenced in a study of Ad26.COV2.S vaccination and SARS-CoV-2 variants. Treatment defined: some 19 received Ad26.COV2.S at low or high dose, single or two shots; several received placebo; per-sample allocation not given. Samples were taken on day 63 after the first vaccine or placebo injection. Sequenced by immunoSEQ multiplex PCR; TCRdb stores in-frame clones only, minus some. The repertoire holds some 450,000 clones, with about 90% as singletons. Sequencing used peripheral blood, obtained in a trial of Ad26.COV2.S vaccine versus placebo. All receptors derive from a person aged 18 to 65 who received the Ad26.COV2.S COVID-19 vaccine or a placebo.

This chain joins TRBV7-9 and TRBJ2-2; D not resolved. The germline V gene has CDR1 SEHNR and CDR2 FQNEAQ (reference sequence). The CDR3 contains 12 residues. With 5 bases removed from V and 8 bases from J, the gap between germline ends came to 9 bases. CDR3 amino acids: CASSRTTGELFF. The CDR3 DNA sequence: TGTGCCAGCAGCCGAACGACTGGGGAGCTGTTTTTT. Full variable domain (rest looked up from reference TRBV7-9 and TRBJ2-2): DTGVSQNPRHKITKRGQNVTFRCDPISEHNRLYWYRQTLGQGPEFLTYFQNEAQLEKSRLLSDRFSAERPKGSFSTLEIQRTEQGDSAMYLCASSRTTGELFFGEGSRLTVL.

This clone is a singleton in its sample. The rearrangement uses TRBV2 and TRBJ2-1; no reliable D call. Deletions cut 6 bases from V and 4 bases from J, with 7 bases between. The CDR3 has 12 residues. Per germline, CDR1 SNHLY and CDR2 FYNNEI. The CDR3 sequence is CASRDQYNEQFF. CDR3 DNA: TGTGCCAGCAGGGACCAATACAATGAGCAGTTCTTC.

This sequence joins TRBV27 and TRBJ2-3, with no clear D. CDR1 and CDR2 (germline): MNHEY, SMNVEV (reference sequence). The CDR3 runs 13 residues. Trimming took off 4 bases at V and 9 bases at J, with 14 bases between the two ends. The CDR3 nucleotides are TGTGCCAGCAGTTCCCCGGTCCCCCTCACGCAGTATTTT. Encoded protein: CASSSPVPLTQYF.

The rearrangement joins TRBV4-1 to TRBJ2-3, with D possibly being TRBD2 (7 bases). The CDR3 runs 19 residues. Germline CDR1 is MGHRA and CDR2 is YSYEKL. V lost 3 bases and J 2 bases, leaving 24 bases between the germline ends. This chain's CDR3 is CASSQLRGASGFLTDTQYF. CDR3 DNA sequence: TGCGCCAGCAGCCAGTTAAGGGGGGCTAGCGGCTTTCTCACAGATACGCAGTATTTT.

The J gene is TRBJ1-1, the V gene TRBV9; no firm D call. CDR3 size: 13 residues. Germline loops: CDR1 SGDLS, CDR2 YYNGEE. The V gene lost 3 bases and the J gene lost 6 bases, with 12 bases spanning the gap. The CDR3 protein is CASSGATRAEAFF. CDR3 sequence (DNA): TGTGCCAGCAGCGGGGCCACGCGTGCTGAAGCTTTCTTT.

This rearrangement joins TRBV11-2 to TRBJ2-3; 7 bases match TRBD2. Trimming took 4 bases from V and 8 from J; bases not matched to a gene: 6. The CDR3 is 13 amino acids. Germline CDR1 reads SGHAT; CDR2 reads FQNNGV. The CDR3 sequence: CASSWDWGGTQYF. CDR3 nucleotides: TGTGCCAGCAGCTGGGACTGGGGGGGTACGCAGTATTTT.

As to this clone: Other DNA variants within this sample encode the same CDR3. V is TRBV7-2 and J is TRBJ2-3, with unresolved D. The CDR3 extends over 13 amino acids. Germline CDR1 is SGHTA and CDR2 is FQGNSA. With 2 bases removed from V and 3 bases from J, the gap between germline ends came to 6 bases. CDR3 nucleotide sequence: TGTGCCAGCAGCTTAAACCCGACAGATACGCAGTATTTT. Translated: CASSLNPTDTQYF.

The V and J genes are TRBV3-1 (or the pseudogene TRBV3-2) and TRBJ2-5; possibly TRBD2 for D (5 bases). CDR1 is LGHDT and CDR2 is YNNKEL in the germline V gene (reference sequence). The CDR3 extends over 15 amino acids. V lost 3 bases to trimming and J lost 0 bases, with 11 bases between them. Here the CDR3 DNA reads TGTGCCAGCAGCCACATGGGGAGAAACCAAGAGACCCAGTACTTC. Protein: CASSHMGRNQETQYF.

This chain connects TRBV6-6 to TRBJ2-3, with TRBD1 matching 7 bases. CDR1 is MNHNY and CDR2 is SVGAGI in the germline V gene (reference sequence). The CDR3 has 14 residues. Trimming at V came to 7 bases and at J to 0 bases, leaving 4 bases not matched to a gene. The CDR3 DNA sequence: TGTGCCAGCACTGCGGACAGGAGCACAGATACGCAGTATTTT. Its translation is CASTADRSTDTQYF.

This rearrangement joins TRBV4-3 to TRBJ2-2, with D possibly TRBD1 on 5 matching bases. V was cut by 1 base and J by 2 bases, with 20 bases left in between. Germline values: CDR1 LGHNA, CDR2 YSLEER. This CDR3 is built from 19 residues. CDR3 amino acids: CASSQGGRVFGVNTGELFF. CDR3 coding DNA: TGCGCCAGCAGCCAAGGAGGCAGGGTTTTTGGTGTCAACACCGGGGAGCTGTTTTTT.

The chain combines TRBV2 with TRBJ2-1; the D is unclear. The germline gives CDR1 SNHLY, CDR2 FYNNEI. The CDR3 covers 14 residues. With 2 bases removed from V and 1 base from J, the gap between germline ends came to 6 bases. The CDR3 nucleotides read TGTGCCAGCAGTGAACTAGGATCCTACAATGAGCAGTTCTTC. This sequence encodes CASSELGSYNEQFF.

The V gene is TRBV2, the J gene TRBJ2-7; 15 bases fit TRBD2. The CDR3 consists of 17 residues. The germline V gene encodes CDR1 SNHLY and CDR2 FYNNEI. J gave up 4 bases and V 5 bases, and 9 bases lay outside the gene matches. The CDR3 region is CASSSWTSGREIYEQYF. The CDR3 nucleotides read TGTGCCAGCAGTAGTTGGACTAGCGGGAGGGAGATTTACGAGCAGTACTTC.

V is TRBV9 and J is TRBJ2-7; D perhaps matches TRBD2 (5 bases). V was shortened by 2 bases and J by 2 bases, with 11 bases between the two germline ends. CDR1 is SGDLS, CDR2 YYNGEE, per germline. The CDR3 is 14 amino acids. CDR3 amino acids: CASSVGIRTYEQYF. The CDR3 DNA is TGTGCCAGCAGCGTCGGGATCCGAACCTACGAGCAGTACTTC.

This chain links TRBV5-4 with TRBJ1-1; TRBD1 might be the D (5 bases). The CDR3 is made up of 15 amino acids. Trimming removed 4 bases from V and 4 bases from J, with 17 bases in between. CDR1 is SGHNT and CDR2 is YYREEE in the germline V gene (reference sequence). This CDR3 is CASSLGDGWGTEAFF. As DNA, the CDR3 is TGTGCCAGCAGCCTGGGGGACGGTTGGGGCACTGAAGCTTTCTTT.

The chain joins TRBV30 to TRBJ2-7, with 7 bases fitting TRBD2. Germline-derived CDR1 and CDR2 are GTSNPN and SVGIG (reference sequence). Trimming took 4 bases from V and 6 from J; bases not matched to a gene: 6. The CDR3 runs 12 residues. The DNA for the CDR3 is TGTGCCTGGACGGTGGGGGGGATCGAGCAGTACTTC. Translating it yields CAWTVGGIEQYF.

J is TRBJ1-6 and V is TRBV6-1; D call uncertain. With 2 bases removed from V and 6 bases from J, the gap between germline ends came to 5 bases. Germline CDR1 is MNHNS and CDR2 is SASEGT. The CDR3 sequence is 13 residues long. The CDR3 sequence: CASSERANSPLHF. In DNA form, the CDR3 reads TGTGCCAGCAGTGAACGGGCTAATTCACCCCTCCACTTT.

The gene calls are TRBV6-5 and TRBJ2-7; D is possibly TRBD2 (6 bases). Germline V CDR1 and CDR2: MNHEY, SVGAGI. Trimming shortened V by 7 bases and J by 1 base, and 14 bases separated the two germline ends. The CDR3 spans 14 residues. CDR3 residues: CASTWEAFSYEQYF. DNA of the CDR3: TGTGCCAGCACTTGGGAGGCCTTTTCCTACGAGCAGTACTTC.

About this clone itself: Its ends do not fully match the called genes, so a read error is possible. This chain uses TRBV18 with TRBJ2-7, with 12 bases aligning to TRBD2. Per the germline V gene, CDR1 is KGHSH and CDR2 is LQKENI. The CDR3 consists of 16 residues. The CDR3 region is CASSPSVGLAGGKRDF. The CDR3, as DNA: TGTGCCAGCTCACCCAGCGTGGGGCTAGCGGGAGGGAAAAGGGACTTC.